Listed below are T cell receptor beta chains from one sample, sequenced in a study of T cell responses to AZD1222 COVID-19 vaccine. The protocol was immunoSEQ multiplex PCR, while the TCRdb copy is restricted to in-frame clones and leaves out a portion. The table shows about 140,000 clones, with about 92% occurring only once. The specimen comprised peripheral blood, sampled after recovery from COVID-19. The receptors shown here come from an adult who had recovered from COVID-19. Both conserved end residues are part of each CDR3. D genes are given only for firm matches. Only some rows state a clone size, as once, few, many or a class for expanded clones.

few | - | TRBJ1-1 | TRBV12-3/TRBV12-4 | CASSFRADDKAFF | TGTGCCAGCAGTTTTCGGGCCGACGACAAAGCTTTCTTT
- | - | TRBJ2-1 | TRBV25-1 | CASSAGAYYNEQFF | TGTGCCAGCAGTGCAGGAGCCTATTACAATGAGCAGTTCTTC
- | - | TRBJ1-2 | TRBV6-5 | CASSYSGFGAGEGETF | TGTGCCAGCAGTTACTCGGGATTCGGGGCAGGGGAAGGGGAGACCTTC
once | TRBD2 | TRBJ2-7 | TRBV9 | CASSGGLAASYEQYF | TGTGCCAGCAGCGGGGGACTAGCGGCCTCCTACGAGCAGTACTTC
- | TRBD2 | TRBJ2-7 | TRBV27 | CASGSSLAGVYEQYF | TGTGCCAGCGGCTCCTCACTAGCGGGAGTCTACGAGCAGTACTTC
- | TRBD1 | TRBJ2-7 | TRBV27 | CASSHRDRPPYEQYF | TGTGCCAGCAGCCACCGGGACAGACCACCCTACGAGCAGTACTTC
- | - | TRBJ2-7 | TRBV7-9 | CASSWTGQYEQYF | TGTGCCAGCAGCTGGACCGGGCAGTACGAGCAGTACTTC
- | - | TRBJ2-1 | TRBV11-3 | CASSLEGRMGYNEQFF | TGTGCCAGCAGCTTGGAAGGCCGTATGGGGTACAATGAGCAGTTCTTC
- | - | TRBJ2-6 | TRBV29-1 | CSVVPDLTGANVLTF | TGCAGCGTTGTCCCGGATTTGACTGGGGCCAACGTCCTGACTTTC
- | - | TRBJ1-2 | TRBV6-1 | CASSEQGGSVGYTF | TGTGCCAGCAGTGAGCAGGGAGGGTCGGTTGGCTACACCTTC
- | - | TRBJ2-5 | TRBV19 | CASSIGLAGEGETQYF | TGTGCCAGTAGTATCGGCTTGGCAGGGGAAGGAGAGACCCAGTACTTC
- | - | TRBJ2-5 | TRBV28 | CASSSPPSGKETQYF | TGTGCCAGCAGTTCCCCTCCGTCGGGGAAAGAGACCCAGTACTTC
once | - | TRBJ1-3 | TRBV28 | CASLFSKGARGGNTIYF | TGTGCCAGCTTATTTTCGAAAGGGGCGAGGGGCGGAAACACCATATATTTT
- | TRBD1 | TRBJ1-2 | TRBV28 | CASSLRDRAGGYTF | TGTGCCAGCAGTTTAAGGGACAGGGCTGGTGGCTACACCTTC
- | TRBD2 | TRBJ2-7 | TRBV9 | CASSPYSGPYEQYF | TGTGCCAGCAGCCCCTATAGCGGGCCCTACGAGCAGTACTTC
few | - | TRBJ1-1 | TRBV7-3 | CASSLGENTEAFF | TGTGCCAGCAGCTTAGGAGAGAACACTGAAGCTTTCTTT
- | TRBD2 | TRBJ2-1 | TRBV27 | CASRTSGRNEQFF | TGTGCCAGCAGGACTAGCGGGAGGAATGAGCAGTTCTTC
- | - | TRBJ2-7 | TRBV7-9 | CASTHRDNSYEQYF | TGTGCCAGCACCCACCGGGACAACTCCTACGAGCAGTACTTC
- | TRBD1 | TRBJ1-4 | TRBV9 | CASSGPGQGNEKLFF | TGTGCCAGCAGCGGACCGGGACAGGGGAATGAAAAACTGTTTTTT
- | - | TRBJ2-7 | TRBV11-2 | CASSIRTGLSYEQYF | TGTGCCAGCAGCATACGCACGGGTCTCTCCTACGAGCAGTACTTC
- | - | TRBJ1-4 | TRBV25-1 | CASSDRGTTNEKLFF | TGTGCCAGCAGTGATCGGGGTACAACTAATGAAAAACTGTTTTTT
- | TRBD1 | TRBJ1-3 | TRBV27 | CASSPGTGTGNTIYF | TGTGCCAGCAGTCCTGGGACAGGGACTGGAAACACCATATATTTT
- | - | TRBJ2-2 | TRBV30 | CAWGRDTGELFF | TGTGCCTGGGGGCGGGACACCGGGGAGCTGTTTTTT
- | - | TRBJ1-1 | TRBV5-4 | CASSLRRGEAFF | TGTGCCAGCAGCTTGCGACGGGGTGAAGCTTTCTTT
- | - | TRBJ2-2 | TRBV18 | CASSPRAGELFF | TGTGCCAGCTCACCGAGGGCCGGGGAGCTGTTTTTT
- | TRBD2 | TRBJ2-7 | TRBV6-2/TRBV6-3 | CASSYLGLAGVAKLSYEQYF | TGTGCCAGCAGTTACTTAGGACTAGCGGGAGTGGCAAAGCTCTCCTACGAGCAGTACTTC
few | - | TRBJ1-5 | TRBV21-1 | CASSARPTGLNQPQHF | TGTGCCAGCAGCGCCCGCCCCACAGGCCTAAATCAGCCCCAGCATTTT
- | - | TRBJ2-3 | TRBV2 | CATRDRLTTDTQYF | TGTGCCACCAGGGACCGGCTAACCACAGATACGCAGTATTTT
- | TRBD2 | TRBJ2-5 | TRBV5-4 | CASSLDHRLAEETQYF | TGTGCCAGCAGCTTGGATCACCGGCTAGCGGAAGAGACCCAGTACTTC
- | TRBD2 | TRBJ2-7 | TRBV2 | CASSEGGSLIYEQYF | TGTGCCAGCAGTGAAGGCGGGAGCCTGATCTACGAGCAGTACTTC
- | - | TRBJ1-1 | TRBV19 | CASRNAGLGIRDTEAFF | TGTGCCAGTAGAAACGCAGGGTTGGGGATCAGAGACACTGAAGCTTTCTTT
- | - | TRBJ1-1 | TRBV4-1 | CASSQPPGVEAFF | TGCGCCAGCAGCCAACCTCCCGGGGTTGAAGCTTTCTTT
few | - | TRBJ1-6 | TRBV7-2 | CATLGAYNSPLHF | TGTGCCACCCTAGGGGCCTATAATTCACCCCTCCACTTT
- | - | TRBJ2-3 | TRBV6-1 | CASSDRSTDTQYF | TGTGCCAGCAGTGATAGGTCAACAGATACGCAGTATTTT
- | - | TRBJ1-1 | TRBV19 | CASSIEARNTEAFF | TGTGCCAGTAGTATAGAAGCCAGGAACACTGAAGCTTTCTTT
- | TRBD1 | TRBJ2-6 | TRBV19 | CASSRGQGAYGANVLTF | TGTGCCAGTAGTAGGGGACAGGGGGCGTATGGGGCCAACGTCCTGACTTTC
- | - | TRBJ2-3 | TRBV6-2/TRBV6-3 | CASSRLAGNTDTQYF | TGTGCCAGCAGCCGCCTCGCGGGGAACACAGATACGCAGTATTTT
- | TRBD2 | TRBJ2-1 | TRBV28 | CASSTQTLGLRDNEQFF | TGTGCCAGCAGTACTCAAACTTTGGGACTAAGGGACAATGAGCAGTTCTTC
once | - | TRBJ2-7 | TRBV28 | CASRGQIASYEQYF | TGTGCCAGCAGGGGGCAGATAGCCTCCTACGAGCAGTACTTC
- | - | TRBJ1-6 | TRBV5-1 | CASSSDPQVRSSPLHF | TGCGCCAGCAGCTCCGACCCACAGGTAAGAAGTTCACCCCTCCACTTT
- | - | TRBJ1-4 | TRBV28 | CASSLGRLNEKLFF | TGTGCCAGCAGTTTAGGACGGTTAAATGAAAAACTGTTTTTT
- | - | TRBJ2-7 | TRBV6-5 | CASSFSTGWEQYF | TGTGCCAGCAGTTTCAGCACAGGGTGGGAGCAGTACTTC
once | - | TRBJ2-3 | TRBV9 | CASSVAPATDTQYF | TGTGCCAGCAGCGTAGCTCCTGCCACAGATACGCAGTATTTT
- | - | TRBJ2-7 | TRBV3-1/TRBV3-2 | CASSQASGGRGNYEQYF | TGTGCCAGCAGCCAAGCTAGCGGAGGGAGGGGGAACTACGAGCAGTACTTC
- | TRBD2 | TRBJ2-1 | TRBV10-3 | CAIRGSGSSYNEQFF | TGTGCCATCAGAGGGAGCGGGAGCTCCTACAATGAGCAGTTCTTC
- | TRBD2 | TRBJ2-1 | TRBV5-8 | CASSSYLGAGGGGEQFF | TGTGCCAGCAGCTCCTACCTCGGGGCGGGAGGAGGGGGTGAGCAGTTCTTC
- | - | TRBJ1-2 | TRBV15 | CATSRDRWRGGDGYTF | TGTGCCACCAGCAGAGATCGGTGGCGAGGAGGGGATGGCTACACCTTC